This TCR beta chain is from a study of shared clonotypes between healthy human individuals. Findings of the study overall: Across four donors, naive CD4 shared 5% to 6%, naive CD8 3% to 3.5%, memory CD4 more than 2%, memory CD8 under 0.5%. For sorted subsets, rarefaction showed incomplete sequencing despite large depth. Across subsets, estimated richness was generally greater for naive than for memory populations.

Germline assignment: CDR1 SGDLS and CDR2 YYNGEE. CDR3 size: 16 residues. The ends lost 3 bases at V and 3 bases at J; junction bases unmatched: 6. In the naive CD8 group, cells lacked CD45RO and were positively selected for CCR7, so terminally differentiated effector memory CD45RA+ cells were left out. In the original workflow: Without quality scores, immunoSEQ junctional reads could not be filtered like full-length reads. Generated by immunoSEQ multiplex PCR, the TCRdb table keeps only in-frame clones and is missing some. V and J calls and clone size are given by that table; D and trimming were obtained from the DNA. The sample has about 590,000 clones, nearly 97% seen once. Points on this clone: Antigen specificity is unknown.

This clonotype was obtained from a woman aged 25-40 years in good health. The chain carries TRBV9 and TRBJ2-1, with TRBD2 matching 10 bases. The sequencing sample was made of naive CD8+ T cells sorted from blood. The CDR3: CASSDPGTSDYNEQFF. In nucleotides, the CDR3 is TGTGCCAGCAGCGACCCCGGGACTAGCGACTACAATGAGCAGTTCTTC. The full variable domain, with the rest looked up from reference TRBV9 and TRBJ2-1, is DSGVTQTPKHLITATGQRVTLRCSPRSGDLSVYWYQQSLDQGLQFLIQYYNGEERAKGNILERFSAQQFPDLHSELNLSSLELGDSALYFCASSDPGTSDYNEQFFGPGTRLTVL.